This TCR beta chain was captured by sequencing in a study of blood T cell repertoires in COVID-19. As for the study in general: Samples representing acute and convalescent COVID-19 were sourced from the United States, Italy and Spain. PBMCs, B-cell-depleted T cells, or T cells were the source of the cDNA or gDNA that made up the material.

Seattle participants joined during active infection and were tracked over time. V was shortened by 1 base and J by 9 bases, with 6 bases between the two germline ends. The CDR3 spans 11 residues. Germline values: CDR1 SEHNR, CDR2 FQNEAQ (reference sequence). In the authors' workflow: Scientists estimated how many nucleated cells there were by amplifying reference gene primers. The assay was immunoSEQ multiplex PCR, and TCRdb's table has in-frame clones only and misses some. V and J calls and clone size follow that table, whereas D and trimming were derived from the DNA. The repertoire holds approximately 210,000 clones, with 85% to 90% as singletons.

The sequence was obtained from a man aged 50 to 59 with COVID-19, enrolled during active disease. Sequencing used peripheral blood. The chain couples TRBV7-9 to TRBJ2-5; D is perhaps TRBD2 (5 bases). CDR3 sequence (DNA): TGTGCCAGCAGCTTAGGGGAGCCCCAGTACTTC. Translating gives CASSLGEPQYF.